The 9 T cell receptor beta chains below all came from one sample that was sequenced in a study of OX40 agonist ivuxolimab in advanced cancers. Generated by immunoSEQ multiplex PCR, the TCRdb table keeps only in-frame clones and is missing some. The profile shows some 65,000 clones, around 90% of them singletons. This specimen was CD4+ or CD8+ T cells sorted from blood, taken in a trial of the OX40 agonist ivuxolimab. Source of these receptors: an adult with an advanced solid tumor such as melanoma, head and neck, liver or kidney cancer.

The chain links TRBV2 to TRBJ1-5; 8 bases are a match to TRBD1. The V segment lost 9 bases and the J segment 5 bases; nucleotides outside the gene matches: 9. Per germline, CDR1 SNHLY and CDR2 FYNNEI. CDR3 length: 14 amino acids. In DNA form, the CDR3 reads TGTGCCAGTACCACCGGGACAGGCGATCAGCCCCAGCATTTT. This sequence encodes CASTTGTGDQPQHF.

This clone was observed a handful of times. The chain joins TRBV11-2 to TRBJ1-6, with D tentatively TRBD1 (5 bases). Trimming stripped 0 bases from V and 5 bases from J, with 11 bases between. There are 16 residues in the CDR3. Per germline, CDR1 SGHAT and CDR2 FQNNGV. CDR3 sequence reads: CASSLDLGVNNSPLHF. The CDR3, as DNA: TGTGCCAGCAGCTTAGATTTGGGGGTGAATAATTCACCCCTCCACTTT.

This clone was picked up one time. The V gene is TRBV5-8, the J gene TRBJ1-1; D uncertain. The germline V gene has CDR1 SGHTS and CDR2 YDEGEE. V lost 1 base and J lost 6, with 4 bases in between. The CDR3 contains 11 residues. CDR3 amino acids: CASSLRSEAFF. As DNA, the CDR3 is TGTGCCAGCAGCTTGAGATCTGAAGCTTTCTTT.

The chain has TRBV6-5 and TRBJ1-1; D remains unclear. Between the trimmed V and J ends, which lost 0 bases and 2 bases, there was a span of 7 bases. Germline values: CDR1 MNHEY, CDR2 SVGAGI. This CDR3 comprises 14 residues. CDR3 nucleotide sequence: TGTGCCAGCAGTTACTCGGCAGTAAACACTGAAGCTTTCTTT. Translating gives CASSYSAVNTEAFF.

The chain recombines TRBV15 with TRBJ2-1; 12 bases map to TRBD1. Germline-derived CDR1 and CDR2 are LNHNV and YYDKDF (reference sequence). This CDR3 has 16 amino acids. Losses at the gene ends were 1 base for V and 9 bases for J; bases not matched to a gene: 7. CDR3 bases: TGTGCCACCAGCAGAGTTCCCGGGACAGGGGGCATTGAGCAGTTCTTC. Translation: CATSRVPGTGGIEQFF.

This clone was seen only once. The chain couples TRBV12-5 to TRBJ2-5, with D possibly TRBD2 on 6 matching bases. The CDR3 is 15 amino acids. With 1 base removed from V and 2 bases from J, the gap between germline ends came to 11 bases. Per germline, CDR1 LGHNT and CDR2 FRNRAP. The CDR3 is CASGLGGVGQETQYF. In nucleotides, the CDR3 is TGTGCTAGTGGTTTGGGCGGGGTGGGACAAGAGACCCAGTACTTC. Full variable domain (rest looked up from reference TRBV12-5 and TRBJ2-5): DARVTQTPRHKVTEMGQEVTMRCQPILGHNTVFWYRQTMMQGLELLAYFRNRAPLDDSGMPKDRFSAEMPDATLATLKIQPSEPRDSAVYFCASGLGGVGQETQYFGPGTRLLVL.

In nucleotides, the CDR3 is TGTGCCAGCAGTGGCCCAAACAGGGGGAAGCCGGGAAACACCATATATTTT. Translated: CASSGPNRGKPGNTIYF. The chain links TRBV28 to TRBJ1-3; 8 positions match TRBD1. V lost 5 bases, J lost 4 bases, and 13 bases stayed unmatched. This CDR3 has 17 amino acids. Per the germline V gene, CDR1 is MDHEN and CDR2 is SYDVKM.

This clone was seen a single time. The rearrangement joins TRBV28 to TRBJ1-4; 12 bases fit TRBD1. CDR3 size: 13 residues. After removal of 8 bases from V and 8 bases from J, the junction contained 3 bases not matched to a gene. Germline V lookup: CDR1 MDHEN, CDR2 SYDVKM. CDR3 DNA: TGTGCCAGCGGGGGGACAGGGGGCGAAAAACTGTTTTTT. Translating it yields CASGGTGGEKLFF.

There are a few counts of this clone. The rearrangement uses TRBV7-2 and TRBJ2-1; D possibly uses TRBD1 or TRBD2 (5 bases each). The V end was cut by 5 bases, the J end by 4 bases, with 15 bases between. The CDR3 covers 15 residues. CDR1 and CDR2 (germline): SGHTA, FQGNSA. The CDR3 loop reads CASSPGPAEYNEQFF. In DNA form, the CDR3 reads TGTGCCAGCAGCCCGGGACCAGCGGAGTACAATGAGCAGTTCTTC.